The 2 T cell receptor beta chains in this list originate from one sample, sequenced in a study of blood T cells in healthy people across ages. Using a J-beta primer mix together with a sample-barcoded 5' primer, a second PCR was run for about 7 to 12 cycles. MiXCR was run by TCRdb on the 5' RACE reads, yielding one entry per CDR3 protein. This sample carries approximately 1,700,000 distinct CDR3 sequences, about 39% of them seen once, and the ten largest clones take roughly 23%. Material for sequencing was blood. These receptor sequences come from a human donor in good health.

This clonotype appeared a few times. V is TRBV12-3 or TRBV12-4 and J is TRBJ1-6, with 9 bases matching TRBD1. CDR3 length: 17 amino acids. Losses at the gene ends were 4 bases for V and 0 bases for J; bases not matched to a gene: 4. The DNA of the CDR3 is TGTGCCAGCAGTTCGCCGGGACAGGGCTCCTATAATTCACCCCTCCACTTT. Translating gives CASSSPGQGSYNSPLHF.

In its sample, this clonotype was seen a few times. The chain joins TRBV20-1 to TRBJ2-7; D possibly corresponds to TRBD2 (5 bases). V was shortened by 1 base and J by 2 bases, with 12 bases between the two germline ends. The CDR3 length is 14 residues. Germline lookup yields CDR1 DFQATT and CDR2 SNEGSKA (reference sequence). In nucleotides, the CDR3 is TGCAGTGCTAGAGCCCTAGCCGGGACCTACGAGCAGTACTTC. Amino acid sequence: CSARALAGTYEQYF.